Each of the 18 T cell receptor beta chains below was sequenced from the same sample in a study of T cells of healthy individuals. MiXCR, run by TCRdb on the 5' RACE reads, gives a single entry per CDR3 protein. The sample has some 82,000 distinct CDR3 sequences, about 5% seen once. These TCRs come from a female donor in good health.

The chain carries TRBV7-2 and TRBJ2-4, with TRBD2 as a possible D gene (6 bases). The ends were cut back, 5 bases at V and 0 bases at J, with 20 bases in the middle. Germline V gene sequence: CDR1 SGHTA, CDR2 FQGNSA. The CDR3 consists of 18 residues. In DNA form, the CDR3 reads TGTGCCAGCAGCATCGTCGGGAGCGGACCCATAGCCAAAAACATTCAGTACTTC. Its translation is CASSIVGSGPIAKNIQYF.

This clonotype was counted at least ten times. The rearrangement links TRBV7-8 to TRBJ2-1; D is uncertain. Germline V gives CDR1 SGHVS, CDR2 FQNEAQ. The CDR3 runs to 12 residues. V was cut by 6 bases and J by 5 bases, with 8 bases left in between. This CDR3 is CASRGWDNEQFF. CDR3 coding DNA: TGTGCCAGCAGGGGATGGGACAATGAGCAGTTCTTC. Full variable domain (rest looked up from reference TRBV7-8 and TRBJ2-1): GAGVSQSPRYKVAKRGQDVALRCDPISGHVSLFWYQQALGQGPEFLTYFQNEAQLDKSGLPSDRFFAERPEGSVSTLKIQRTQQEDSAVYLCASRGWDNEQFFGPGTRLTVL.

The chain recombines TRBV6-2 or TRBV6-3 with TRBJ2-3, with TRBD2 identical over 14 bases. Trimming at V came to 5 bases and at J to 4 bases, leaving 8 bases not matched to a gene. This CDR3 is 17 amino acids long. Germline CDR1 MNHEY, CDR2 SVGEGT. This CDR3 is CASSRLAGGPVADTQYF. The CDR3 coding sequence is TGTGCCAGCAGTAGACTAGCGGGAGGGCCTGTGGCAGATACGCAGTATTTT.

This clonotype came up many times. The chain joins TRBV28 to TRBJ2-3; 13 positions match TRBD2. Germline V gene sequence: CDR1 MDHEN, CDR2 SYDVKM. CDR3 size: 16 residues. The V gene end was trimmed by 7 bases and the J gene end by 6 bases; junction bases not matched to a gene: 10. The CDR3 DNA is TGTGCCAGCACCCCACGACTAGCGGGAGGAAGGGATACGCAGTATTTT. Residues: CASTPRLAGGRDTQYF.

This clonotype was observed at least ten times. The chain combines TRBV5-1 with TRBJ2-5, with D possibly matching TRBD2 (6 bases). The CDR3 loop spans 13 amino acids. Germline loops: CDR1 SGHRS, CDR2 YFSETQ. Trimming stripped 6 bases from V and 5 bases from J, with 14 bases between. CDR3 sequence (DNA): TGCGCCAGCAATGGAGGGCCGGGGGAGACCCAGTACTTC. As protein: CASNGGPGETQYF.

The table lists this clonotype with a few counts. The gene calls are TRBV28 and TRBJ2-5; 8 bases align to TRBD1. The CDR3 is 14 amino acids. Germline lookup yields CDR1 MDHEN and CDR2 SYDVKM. V shed 5 bases, J shed 5 bases, and the junction held 7 bases outside the gene matches. The CDR3 is CASSQTGAVETQYF. The CDR3 DNA reads TGTGCCAGCAGTCAGACAGGGGCGGTGGAGACCCAGTACTTC.

In its sample, this clonotype was seen a few times. This chain uses TRBV4-1 with TRBJ2-3, with 9 bases matching TRBD2. The CDR3 has 18 amino acids. The J segment lost 4 bases and the V segment lost 0 bases, leaving 11 bases of the junction unmatched. Germline lookup yields CDR1 MGHRA and CDR2 YSYEKL. CDR3 nucleotides: TGCGCCAGCAGCCAAGAACCCCTAATTAGCGGGAGCGCAGATACGCAGTATTTT. Translating gives CASSQEPLISGSADTQYF.

A note on this clonotype: Being one base from a much bigger clone, this may be a read error. The chain employs TRBV7-9 and TRBJ2-1; the D gene is possibly TRBD2 (5 bases). V was cut by 4 bases and J by 0 bases, with 13 bases left in between. From germline, CDR1 is SEHNR and CDR2 FQNEAQ (reference sequence). This CDR3 has 16 residues. The CDR3 nucleotides read TGTGCCAGCAGCTCGCCGGGTGGAGGCTCCTACAATGAGCAGTTCTTC. Translating it yields CASSSPGGGSYNEQFF.

J is TRBJ2-1 and V is TRBV7-9; the match to TRBD1 covers 7 bases. Trimming removed 5 bases from V and 9 bases from J; junction bases left unmatched: 10. Germline CDR1 and CDR2: SEHNR and FQNEAQ (reference sequence). There are 14 residues in the CDR3. CDR3 in DNA: TGTGCCAGCAGCGCACTAACAGGGGTTGGTGAGCAGTTCTTC. Amino acid sequence: CASSALTGVGEQFF.

This clonotype was observed a handful of times. V is TRBV19 and J is TRBJ1-2, with 8 nucleotides matching TRBD1. V trimming: 5 bases; J trimming: 5 bases; junction bases outside the gene matches: 7. Germline V gene sequence: CDR1 LNHDA, CDR2 SQIVND (reference sequence). This CDR3 spans 14 amino acids. As DNA, the CDR3 is TGTGCCAGTAGTTCCGGGACAGGAGCATATGGCTACACCTTC. This gives the protein CASSSGTGAYGYTF.

This clonotype was detected ten times or more. The V and J genes are TRBV5-1 and TRBJ2-7, with TRBD1 as a possible D gene (6 bases). CDR1 and CDR2 from the germline V gene are SGHRS and YFSETQ. V was shortened by 0 bases and J by 2 bases, with 18 bases between the two germline ends. This CDR3 is 17 amino acids long. The CDR3 protein is CASSLVPGTPIAYEQYF. The CDR3, as DNA: TGCGCCAGCAGCTTGGTTCCCGGGACACCTATCGCCTACGAGCAGTACTTC.

This chain joins TRBV3-1 and TRBJ2-1; 12 nucleotides line up with TRBD2. Trimming took 4 bases from V and 7 from J; bases not matched to a gene: 11. Germline V gene lookup returns CDR1 LGHDT and CDR2 YNNKEL (reference sequence). The CDR3 runs to 17 residues. DNA for the CDR3: TGTGCCAGCAGCCGGGGTCCCGGGACTAGCGGGCCTAATGAGCAGTTCTTC. Its protein is CASSRGPGTSGPNEQFF.

This clonotype was observed a few times. The chain links TRBV29-1 to TRBJ2-1; 11 bases map to TRBD2. Looked up from germline, CDR1 is SQVTM and CDR2 is ANQGSEA. This CDR3 has 16 amino acids. J was trimmed by 9 bases and V by 8 bases; bases with no gene match: 18. The CDR3 region is CSTAALIAGGPGEQFF. DNA for the CDR3: TGCAGCACTGCAGCACTGATAGCGGGAGGGCCCGGTGAGCAGTTCTTC.

This clonotype was counted many times. The CDR3: CASKDGNSYEQYF. The CDR3 nucleotides read TGCGCCAGCAAGGACGGGAACTCCTACGAGCAGTACTTC. The chain recombines TRBV10-2 with TRBJ2-7, with D maybe TRBD2 (5 bases). CDR1 WSHSY and CDR2 SAAADI come from the germline V gene. There are 13 residues in the CDR3. Trimming removed 7 bases at V and 0 bases at J, with 10 bases between.

This clonotype was detected ten times or more. The chain is built from TRBV5-4 and TRBJ2-1, with 7 nucleotides matching TRBD2. In germline, CDR1 is SGHNT, CDR2 YYREEE (reference sequence). V dropped 4 bases and J dropped 1; count of bases not matched to a gene: 11. The CDR3 is 17 amino acids. Here the CDR3 DNA reads TGTGCCAGCAGCCCTTTAGTAGCGGGTCCTTCCTACAATGAGCAGTTCTTC. Its protein product is CASSPLVAGPSYNEQFF.

This clonotype was seen only a few times. This rearrangement joins TRBV10-3 to TRBJ2-3; tentatively, D is TRBD1 or TRBD2 (5 bases each). Germline loops: CDR1 ENHRY, CDR2 SYGVKD. Trimming stripped 4 bases from V and 1 base from J, with 12 bases between. The CDR3 has 15 residues. CDR3: CAISVGRGGTDTQYF. CDR3 DNA sequence: TGTGCCATCAGTGTGGGGAGAGGGGGCACAGATACGCAGTATTTT.

This clonotype came up many times. The chain recombines TRBV6-1 with TRBJ1-2, with 8 bases that match TRBD1. In germline, CDR1 is MNHNS, CDR2 SASEGT. CDR3 size: 13 residues. V lost 8 bases to trimming and J lost 3 bases; unmatched junction nucleotides: 5. For the CDR3, the DNA is TGTGCCAGCCGACAGGGGTTGGACTATGGCTACACCTTC. Translating gives CASRQGLDYGYTF.

Many counts were recorded for this clonotype. V and J are TRBV2 and TRBJ1-2; no firm D call. Trimming left V 5 bases short and J 4 bases short, with 11 bases between. Germline CDR1 reads SNHLY; CDR2 reads FYNNEI. This CDR3 has 13 amino acids. The chain's CDR3 is CASSKDGSYGYTF. The DNA for the CDR3 is TGTGCCAGCAGTAAGGACGGGTCCTATGGCTACACCTTC.